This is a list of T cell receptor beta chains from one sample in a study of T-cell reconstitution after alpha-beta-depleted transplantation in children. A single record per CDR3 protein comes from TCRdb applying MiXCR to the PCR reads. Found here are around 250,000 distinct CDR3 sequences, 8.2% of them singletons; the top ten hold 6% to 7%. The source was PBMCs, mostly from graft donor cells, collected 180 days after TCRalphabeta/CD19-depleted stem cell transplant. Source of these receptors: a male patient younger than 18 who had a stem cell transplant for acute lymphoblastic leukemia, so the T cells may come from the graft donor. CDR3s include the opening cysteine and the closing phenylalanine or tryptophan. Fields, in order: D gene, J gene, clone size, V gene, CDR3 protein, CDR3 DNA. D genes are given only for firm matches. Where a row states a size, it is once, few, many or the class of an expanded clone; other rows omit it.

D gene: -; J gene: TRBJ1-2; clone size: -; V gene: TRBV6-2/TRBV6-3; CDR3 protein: CASSPGRAEANYGYTF; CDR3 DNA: TGTGCCAGCAGTCCTGGACGGGCCGAGGCGAACTATGGCTACACCTTC
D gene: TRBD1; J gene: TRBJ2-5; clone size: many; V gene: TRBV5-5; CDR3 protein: CASSLVGTGSGTQYF; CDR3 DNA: TGTGCCAGCAGCTTGGTTGGGACAGGGTCAGGGACCCAGTACTTC
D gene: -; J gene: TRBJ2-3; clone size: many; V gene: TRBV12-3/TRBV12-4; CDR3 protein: CASSLKPITDTQYF; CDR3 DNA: TGTGCCAGCAGTTTAAAACCCATCACAGATACGCAGTATTTT
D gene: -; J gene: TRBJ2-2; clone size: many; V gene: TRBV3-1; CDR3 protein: CASSPTRGLSNTGELFF; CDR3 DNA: TGTGCCAGCAGCCCAACCCGGGGGCTCTCGAACACCGGGGAGCTGTTTTTT
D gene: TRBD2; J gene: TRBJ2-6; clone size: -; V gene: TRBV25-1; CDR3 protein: CASSEKWGLAGSGANVLTF; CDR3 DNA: TGTGCCAGCAGTGAAAAATGGGGACTAGCGGGCTCTGGGGCCAACGTCCTGACTTTC
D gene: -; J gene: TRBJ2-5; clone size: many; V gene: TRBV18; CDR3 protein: CASSPLHTAGEETQYF; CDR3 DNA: TGTGCCAGCTCACCCTTACACACTGCAGGGGAAGAGACCCAGTACTTC
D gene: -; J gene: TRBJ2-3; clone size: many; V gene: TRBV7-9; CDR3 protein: CASSPRTTDTQYF; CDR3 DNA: TGTGCCAGCAGCCCCCGTACTACAGATACGCAGTATTTT
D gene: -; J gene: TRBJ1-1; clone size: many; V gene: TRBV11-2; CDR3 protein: CASSLASSTAFF; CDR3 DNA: TGTGCCAGCAGCTTAGCCTCGAGTACAGCTTTCTTT
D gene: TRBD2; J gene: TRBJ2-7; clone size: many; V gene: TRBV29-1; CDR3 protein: CSATAGVVASYEQYF; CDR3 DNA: TGCAGCGCCACCGCGGGGGTAGTGGCCTCCTACGAGCAGTACTTC
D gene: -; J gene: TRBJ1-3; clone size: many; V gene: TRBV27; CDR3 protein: CASRPGISGNTIYF; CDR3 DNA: TGTGCCAGCAGGCCCGGTATCTCTGGAAACACCATATATTTT
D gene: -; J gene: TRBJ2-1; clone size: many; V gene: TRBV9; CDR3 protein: CASSSILPQYNEQFF; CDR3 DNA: TGTGCCAGCAGCTCTATATTACCACAATACAATGAGCAGTTCTTC